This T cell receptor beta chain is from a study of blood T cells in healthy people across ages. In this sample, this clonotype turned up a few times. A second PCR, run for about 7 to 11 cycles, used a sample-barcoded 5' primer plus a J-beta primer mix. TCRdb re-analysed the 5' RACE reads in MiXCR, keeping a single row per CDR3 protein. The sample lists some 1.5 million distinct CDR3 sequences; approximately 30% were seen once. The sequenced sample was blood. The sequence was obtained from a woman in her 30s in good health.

The CDR3 sequence is CASGSILLAGNEQFF. The CDR3, as DNA: TGTGCTAGTGGTTCGATATTACTAGCTGGGAATGAGCAGTTCTTC. The chain recombines TRBV12-5 with TRBJ2-1; tentatively, D is TRBD2 (6 bases). The germline V and J ends were trimmed by 4 bases and 7 bases, with 17 bases remaining between them. Germline V lookup: CDR1 LGHNT, CDR2 FRNRAP. The CDR3 is 15 amino acids.